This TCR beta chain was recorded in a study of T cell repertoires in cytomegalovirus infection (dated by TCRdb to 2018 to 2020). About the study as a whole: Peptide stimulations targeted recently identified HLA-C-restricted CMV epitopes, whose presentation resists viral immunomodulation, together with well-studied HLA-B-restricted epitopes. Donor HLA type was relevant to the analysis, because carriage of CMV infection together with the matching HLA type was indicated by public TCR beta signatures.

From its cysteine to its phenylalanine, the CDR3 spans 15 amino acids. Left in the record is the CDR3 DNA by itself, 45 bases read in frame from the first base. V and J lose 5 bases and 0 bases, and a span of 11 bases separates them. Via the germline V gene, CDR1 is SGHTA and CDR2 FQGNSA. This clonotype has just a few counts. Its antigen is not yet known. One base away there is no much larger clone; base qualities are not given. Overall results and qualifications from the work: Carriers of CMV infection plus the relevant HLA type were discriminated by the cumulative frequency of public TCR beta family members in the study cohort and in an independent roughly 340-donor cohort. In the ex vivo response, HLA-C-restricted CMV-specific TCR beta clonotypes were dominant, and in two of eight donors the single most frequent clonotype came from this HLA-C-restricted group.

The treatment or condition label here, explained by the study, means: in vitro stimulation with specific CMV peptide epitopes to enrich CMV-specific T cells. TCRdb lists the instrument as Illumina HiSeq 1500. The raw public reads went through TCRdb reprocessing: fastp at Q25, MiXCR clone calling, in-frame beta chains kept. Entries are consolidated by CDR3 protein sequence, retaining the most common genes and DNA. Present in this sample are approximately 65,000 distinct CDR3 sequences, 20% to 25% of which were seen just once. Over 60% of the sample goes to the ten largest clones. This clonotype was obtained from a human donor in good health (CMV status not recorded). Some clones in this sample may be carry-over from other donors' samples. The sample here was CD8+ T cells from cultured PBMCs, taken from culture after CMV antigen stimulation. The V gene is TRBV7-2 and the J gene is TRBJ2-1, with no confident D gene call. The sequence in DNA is TGTGCCAGCAGCCCCCGGACGGCCTCCTACAATGAGCAGTTCTTC. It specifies CASSPRTASYNEQFF.